Shown below are 29 T cell receptor beta chains from a single sample sequenced in a study of T cells in Graves' hyperthyroidism and ophthalmopathy. TCR beta CDR3 sequences were amplified from RNA transcripts. The primer set for the first-round RT-PCR of the TCR CDR3 was HTBI. TCRdb processed the multiplex PCR reads anew with MiXCR; each CDR3 protein has one entry. The top ten hold around 23% of the sample, which has roughly 300,000 distinct CDR3 sequences, approximately 15% seen once. Sequencing was performed on blood. The origin of the receptors is a woman aged 30 to 39 with Graves' hyperthyroidism.

A few counts support this clonotype. This CDR3 reads CASSGGVVGYSNYGYTF. CDR3 bases: TGTGCCAGCAGCGGGGGGGTGGTCGGCTACTCTAACTATGGCTACACCTTC. The chain combines TRBV7-2 with TRBJ1-2, with D possibly TRBD1 on 5 matching bases. Germline V gene sequence: CDR1 SGHTA, CDR2 FQGNSA. CDR3 length equals 17 residues. The V gene lost 5 bases and the J gene lost 0 bases, with 19 bases spanning the gap. The full variable domain, with the rest looked up from reference TRBV7-2 and TRBJ1-2, is GAGVSQSPSNKVTEKGKDVELRCDPISGHTALYWYRQSLGQGLEFLIYFQGNSAPDKSGLPSDRFSAERTGGSVSTLTIQRTQQEDSAVYLCASSGGVVGYSNYGYTFGSGTRLTVV.

This clonotype has ten or more counts. The V gene is TRBV2, the J gene TRBJ1-2, with D possibly TRBD1 on 6 matching bases. Germline assignment: CDR1 SNHLY and CDR2 FYNNEI. Trimming removed 2 bases from V and 2 bases from J, with 12 bases in between. This CDR3 contains 15 residues. DNA of the CDR3: TGTGCCAGCAGTGAAATCTCGGGACAAAACTATGGCTACACCTTC. Protein: CASSEISGQNYGYTF. The variable domain in full, completed from reference TRBV2 and TRBJ1-2, reads EPEVTQTPSHQVTQMGQEVILRCVPISNHLYFYWYRQILGQKVEFLVSFYNNEISEKSEIFDDQFSVERPDGSNFTLKIRSTKLEDSAMYFCASSEISGQNYGYTFGSGTRLTVV.

This clonotype has only a few counts. The rearrangement joins TRBV7-2 to TRBJ2-7; D ambiguous. Trimming took off 2 bases at V and 4 bases at J, with 15 bases between the two ends. The CDR3 is made up of 15 amino acids. Germline CDR1 SGHTA, CDR2 FQGNSA. The CDR3 DNA is TGTGCCAGCAGCTTAAAGAGCCCAGAACCTTACGAGCAGTACTTC. Encoded protein: CASSLKSPEPYEQYF. Based on the CDR3 plus reference TRBV7-2 and TRBJ2-7, the full variable domain is GAGVSQSPSNKVTEKGKDVELRCDPISGHTALYWYRQSLGQGLEFLIYFQGNSAPDKSGLPSDRFSAERTGGSVSTLTIQRTQQEDSAVYLCASSLKSPEPYEQYFGPGTRLTVT.

This clonotype was seen many times. V and J are TRBV2 and TRBJ1-5; D gene uncertain. The CDR3 loop spans 15 amino acids. V was trimmed by 6 bases and J by 1 base, leaving 13 bases between them. Per the germline V gene, CDR1 is SNHLY and CDR2 is FYNNEI. In DNA form, the CDR3 reads TGTGCCAGCAGGAGGGTGTTCCAGAGCAATCAGCCCCAGCATTTT. This sequence encodes CASRRVFQSNQPQHF.

The chain recombines TRBV18 with TRBJ1-1; D is unresolved. Trimming shortened V by 5 bases and J by 2 bases, and 6 bases separated the two germline ends. CDR1 and CDR2 from the germline V gene are KGHSH and LQKENI. The CDR3 totals 12 residues. The DNA of the CDR3 is TGTGCCAGCTCATTCATCAACACTGAAGCTTTCTTT. Translated, it gives CASSFINTEAFF.

This clonotype was seen at least ten times. The CDR3 protein is CASSLAGDRPQHF. Here the CDR3 DNA reads TGTGCCAGCAGCTTAGCAGGGGACCGGCCCCAGCATTTT. The rearrangement links TRBV7-2 to TRBJ1-5, with D possibly being TRBD1 (5 bases). CDR3 length: 13 amino acids. Between the trimmed V and J ends, which lost 0 bases and 9 bases, there was a span of 9 bases. CDR1 and CDR2 from the germline V gene are SGHTA and FQGNSA.

This clonotype was found many times. This chain's CDR3 is CSAKTGSPYSPLHF. CDR3 in DNA: TGCAGTGCTAAGACCGGGAGCCCGTATTCACCCCTCCACTTT. V gene TRBV20-1 combines with J gene TRBJ1-6; D uncertain. The CDR3 runs to 14 residues. CDR1 is DFQATT and CDR2 is SNEGSKA in the germline V gene (reference sequence). Between the trimmed V and J ends, which lost 4 bases and 8 bases, there was a span of 15 bases.

This clonotype appeared many times. The rearrangement joins TRBV7-8 to TRBJ1-5, with TRBD1 as a possible D gene (6 bases). The germline V and J ends were trimmed by 1 base and 2 bases, with 9 bases remaining between them. The CDR3 extends over 15 amino acids. Germline lookup yields CDR1 SGHVS and CDR2 FQNEAQ. CDR3 bases: TGTGCCAGCAGCTTAGACAGGGCCGGCAATCAGCCCCAGCATTTT. This sequence encodes CASSLDRAGNQPQHF.

In its sample, this clonotype was seen many times. The chain is built from TRBV28 and TRBJ2-5; 10 bases are a match to TRBD2. Germline V gives CDR1 MDHEN, CDR2 SYDVKM. Trimming at V came to 2 bases and at J to 5 bases, leaving 17 bases not matched to a gene. This CDR3 comprises 19 residues. CDR3 in amino acids: CASSLTAQGLAADRETQYF. CDR3 sequence (DNA): TGTGCCAGCAGTTTAACGGCACAAGGACTAGCGGCTGATCGGGAGACCCAGTACTTC.

Only a few counts were recorded for this clonotype. The chain is built from TRBV6-2 or TRBV6-3 and TRBJ2-6, with a weak D call TRBD1 (6 bases). Per germline, CDR1 MNHEY and CDR2 SVGEGT. Trimming took off 3 bases at V and 4 bases at J, with 19 bases between the two ends. The CDR3 is 18 amino acids. The CDR3 nucleotides read TGTGCCAGCAGTTATTCAGGGGCAGACCTGCGGGGGGCCAACGTCCTGACTTTC. Protein: CASSYSGADLRGANVLTF.

On this clonotype: A much larger clone lies a single base off, so this may be a read error. The rearrangement joins TRBV20-1 to TRBJ1-5; D ambiguous. Trimming cost V 3 bases and J 0 bases, with 12 bases left between them. The CDR3 runs to 15 residues. Germline V gene data show CDR1 as DFQATT and CDR2 as SNEGSKA (reference sequence). The CDR3 DNA is TGCAGTGCTAGCAGTAGGACGTATAGCAATCAGCCCCAGCATTTT. It yields the protein CSASSRTYSNQPQHF.

In this sample, this clonotype turned up many times. The genes are TRBV20-1 and TRBJ2-1; maybe TRBD1 (6 bases). Germline-derived CDR1 and CDR2 are DFQATT and SNEGSKA (reference sequence). The CDR3 is made up of 13 amino acids. The CDR3 coding sequence is TGCAGCTATGGACAGAACTCCTACAATGAGCAGTTCTTC. Translation gives CSYGQNSYNEQFF.

This clonotype showed up many times. The CDR3 DNA sequence: TGTGCCAGCAGTCGACAGGACCGGGCCAAAAACATTCAGTACTTC. This sequence encodes CASSRQDRAKNIQYF. The chain carries TRBV2 and TRBJ2-4, with D tentatively TRBD1 (6 bases). CDR3 length: 15 amino acids. Trimming left V 5 bases short and J 1 base short, with 12 bases between. The germline CDR1 and CDR2 sequences are SNHLY and FYNNEI.

V usage is TRBV6-1 and J usage is TRBJ1-2; TRBD1 is a possible D gene (6 bases). This CDR3 has 15 amino acids. The germline V gene encodes CDR1 MNHNS and CDR2 SASEGT. V shed 5 bases and J shed 4 bases, with 17 bases lying between them. CDR3 coding DNA: TGTGCCAGCAGTTTAAGCGGGCAGGGGACCTATGGCTACACCTTC. Residues: CASSLSGQGTYGYTF.

The chain links TRBV19 to TRBJ2-1; D uncertain. This CDR3 contains 15 residues. The V gene lost 4 bases and the J gene lost 6 bases, with 16 bases spanning the gap. Germline V gives CDR1 LNHDA, CDR2 SQIVND (reference sequence). CDR3 sequence (DNA): TGTGCCAGTAGTAGTCGATTTGAATTCATCAATGAGCAGTTCTTC. It codes for CASSSRFEFINEQFF.

There are a few counts of this clonotype. This chain joins TRBV10-3 and TRBJ2-3; D is possibly TRBD1 (6 bases). Germline CDR1 ENHRY, CDR2 SYGVKD. The CDR3 is 15 amino acids. V was shortened by 2 bases and J by 2 bases, with 11 bases between the two germline ends. The CDR3 nucleotides are TGTGCCATCAGTGAGGGGGACACTTACACAGATACGCAGTATTTT. Translating it yields CAISEGDTYTDTQYF.

The V gene is TRBV3-1, the J gene TRBJ1-2, with D perhaps matching TRBD1 (5 bases). The V gene's germline CDR1 is LGHDT and CDR2 YNNKEL (reference sequence). CDR3 length equals 16 residues. V lost 1 base and J lost 4, with 16 bases in between. The CDR3, as DNA: TGTGCCAGCAGCCAAGTCGCGCAGGGCGAGTCCTATGGCTACACCTTC. Its protein product is CASSQVAQGESYGYTF.

In this sample, this clonotype turned up many times. CDR3 bases: TGTGCCACCAGCATCCATCCGGGGGGAGATACGCAGTATTTT. It yields the protein CATSIHPGGDTQYF. V gene TRBV15 combines with J gene TRBJ2-3; TRBD2 agrees at 7 bases. There are 14 residues in the CDR3. Trimming at V came to 4 bases and at J to 5 bases, leaving 6 bases not matched to a gene. CDR1 and CDR2 (germline): LNHNV, YYDKDF (reference sequence).

In its sample, this clonotype was seen many times. The gene calls are TRBV27 and TRBJ1-2, with 8 bases aligning to TRBD1. The ends lost 5 bases at V and 4 bases at J; junction bases unmatched: 9. Germline V gene lookup returns CDR1 MNHEY and CDR2 SMNVEV (reference sequence). CDR3 length: 15 amino acids. The CDR3 DNA reads as TGTGCCAGCAGTCCCTCGGGACAGGAGATCTATGGCTACACCTTC. Encoded protein: CASSPSGQEIYGYTF.

The table lists this clonotype with many counts. The chain couples TRBV7-9 to TRBJ2-5; the D gene is possibly TRBD1 (6 bases). Germline V gene lookup returns CDR1 SEHNR and CDR2 FQNEAQ (reference sequence). V shed 5 bases and J shed 5 bases, with 15 bases lying between them. This CDR3 is 14 amino acids long. CDR3 in amino acids: CASSTRGQGETQYF. In nucleotides, the CDR3 is TGTGCCAGCAGCACCCGGGGACAAGGGGAGACCCAGTACTTC. The complete variable domain, with remaining parts taken from reference TRBV7-9 and TRBJ2-5, reads DTGVSQNPRHKITKRGQNVTFRCDPISEHNRLYWYRQTLGQGPEFLTYFQNEAQLEKSRLLSDRFSAERPKGSFSTLEIQRTEQGDSAMYLCASSTRGQGETQYFGPGTRLLVL.

This clonotype was counted many times. The rearrangement joins TRBV28 to TRBJ1-5; no firm D call. Trimming took off 3 bases at V and 0 bases at J, with 6 bases between the two ends. Per germline, CDR1 MDHEN and CDR2 SYDVKM. This CDR3 is built from 14 residues. CDR3 region: CASSFLGSNQPQHF. CDR3 bases: TGTGCCAGCAGTTTCTTGGGTAGCAATCAGCCCCAGCATTTT.

V and J are TRBV29-1 and TRBJ1-5, with 7 bases aligning to TRBD1. CDR3 length: 14 amino acids. With V trimmed by 6 bases and J by 3 bases, 8 bases remained unmatched. CDR1 and CDR2 (germline): SQVTM, ANQGSEA. The CDR3 is CSVADRALNQPQHF. The CDR3 DNA is TGCAGCGTGGCCGACAGGGCCCTCAATCAGCCCCAGCATTTT.

This clonotype came up many times. The gene calls are TRBV28 and TRBJ2-7, with TRBD2 as a possible D gene (6 bases). The CDR3 is 15 amino acids. Germline lookup yields CDR1 MDHEN and CDR2 SYDVKM. V was shortened by 6 bases and J by 2 bases, with 17 bases between the two germline ends. CDR3 region: CASSPAGNPAYEQYF. CDR3 nucleotides: TGTGCCAGCAGCCCCGCGGGAAACCCCGCCTACGAGCAGTACTTC. Full variable domain (remainder filled in from reference TRBV28 and TRBJ2-7): DVKVTQSSRYLVKRTGEKVFLECVQDMDHENMFWYRQDPGLGLRLIYFSYDVKMKEKGDIPEGYSVSREKKERFSLILESASTNQTSMYLCASSPAGNPAYEQYFGPGTRLTVT.

This clonotype has more than one count but fewer than ten. The chain has TRBV6-1 and TRBJ2-3; D is possibly TRBD2 (5 bases). Germline V gene lookup returns CDR1 MNHNS and CDR2 SASEGT. CDR3 length: 14 amino acids. Trimming stripped 8 bases from V and 0 bases from J, with 12 bases between. DNA for the CDR3: TGTGCCAGCTCCCGAGCGGCTAGCACAGATACGCAGTATTTT. Translating it yields CASSRAASTDTQYF.

This clonotype was recorded at least ten times. The gene calls are TRBV12-3 or TRBV12-4 and TRBJ1-5; tentative D call: TRBD1 (5 bases). There are 14 residues in the CDR3. The V gene lost 3 bases and the J gene lost 3 bases, with 9 bases spanning the gap. This CDR3 is CASSLEGVNQPQHF. Written as DNA, the CDR3 is TGTGCCAGCAGTTTGGAAGGGGTCAATCAGCCCCAGCATTTT.

The rearrangement uses TRBV6-1 and TRBJ2-1; D could derive from TRBD1 or TRBD2 (5 bases each). The V and J ends lost 6 bases and 9 bases respectively, with 15 bases between them. Germline V gives CDR1 MNHNS, CDR2 SASEGT. The CDR3 is made up of 13 amino acids. The CDR3 region has the DNA TGTGCCAGCAGGGCCCGAGTTGGGGGTGAGCAGTTCTTC. The encoded protein is CASRARVGGEQFF.

Notes on this clonotype: A single base separates this from a much larger clone, so it may be a read error. No conserved phenylalanine or tryptophan is present at the end of the CDR3, so a read error is the likely explanation. The chain joins TRBV7-2 to TRBJ2-2; 10 nucleotides match TRBD2. CDR1 is SGHTA, CDR2 FQGNSA, per germline. J was trimmed by 5 bases and V by 4 bases; bases with no gene match: 7. This CDR3 comprises 16 residues. The CDR3 sequence is CASSSSGRGYTGELFC. For the CDR3, the DNA is TGTGCCAGCAGCTCAAGCGGGAGGGGTTATACCGGGGAGCTGTTTTGT.

V gene TRBV19 combines with J gene TRBJ1-2; D perhaps matches TRBD1 (5 bases). CDR3 length: 14 residues. The V end was cut by 3 bases, the J end by 7 bases, with 15 bases between. The germline V gene has CDR1 LNHDA and CDR2 SQIVND (reference sequence). DNA of the CDR3: TGTGCCAGTAGTATTGACCGGGATGGGGCTGGCTACACCTTC. Amino acids: CASSIDRDGAGYTF. Filled out from reference TRBV19 and TRBJ1-2, the complete variable domain reads DGGITQSPKYLFRKEGQNVTLSCEQNLNHDAMYWYRQDPGQGLRLIYYSQIVNDFQKGDIAEGYSVSREKKESFPLTVTSAQKNPTAFYLCASSIDRDGAGYTFGSGTRLTVV.

In its sample, this clonotype was seen a few times. The chain is built from TRBV29-1 and TRBJ2-3; D not resolved. This CDR3 contains 11 residues. The germline gives CDR1 SQVTM, CDR2 ANQGSEA. V lost 3 bases, J lost 6 bases, and 7 bases lay in between. CDR3 sequence reads: CSVEVRDTQYF. The CDR3 bases are TGCAGCGTTGAGGTACGGGATACGCAGTATTTT.